The 26 T cell receptor beta chains below were found in one sample sequenced in a study of molecular identifiers for immune sequencing clone quantification. One entry per CDR3 protein results from TCRdb running MiXCR on the PCR reads. The table includes about 70,000 distinct CDR3 sequences, about a sixth detected once. The sample was naive CD8+ T cells from blood, with Jurkat cell RNA spiked in. Subset given: FACS-sorted CD8+CD4-CCR7+CD45RA+ naive T cells. The receptors were gathered from a human donor in good health. Some libraries in this study had Jurkat cell RNA spiked in.

This clonotype was found many times. This chain joins TRBV13 and TRBJ2-7; D remains ambiguous. This CDR3 has 15 amino acids. Between the trimmed V and J ends, which lost 2 bases and 5 bases, there was a span of 16 bases. Germline CDR1 PRHDT, CDR2 FYEKMQ (reference sequence). DNA for the CDR3: TGTGCCAGCAGCTTACGCCCCAGCCAACTCGACGAGCAGTACTTC. It codes for CASSLRPSQLDEQYF.

The V and J genes are TRBV27 and TRBJ1-2; D remains ambiguous. The germline V gene has CDR1 MNHEY and CDR2 SMNVEV (reference sequence). This CDR3 contains 13 residues. Between the trimmed V and J ends, which lost 4 bases and 8 bases, there was a span of 14 bases. CDR3 region: CASSSSETRGYTF. For the CDR3, the DNA is TGTGCCAGCAGTTCATCCGAGACAAGAGGCTACACCTTC.

This clonotype was recorded a few times. The chain is built from TRBV14 and TRBJ1-2; maybe TRBD1 (6 bases). V lost 5 bases to trimming and J lost 3 bases, with 16 bases between them. The CDR3 has 15 residues. Germline V gives CDR1 SGHDN, CDR2 FVKESK. CDR3 residues: CASSSSDSSYYGYTF. The CDR3, as DNA: TGTGCCAGCAGCTCTTCGGACAGCTCGTACTATGGCTACACCTTC.

The chain recombines TRBV7-2 with TRBJ1-3; tentatively, D is TRBD1 (5 bases). Per germline, CDR1 SGHTA and CDR2 FQGNSA. Trimming left V 5 bases short and J 8 bases short, with 19 bases between. The CDR3 contains 15 residues. This CDR3 reads CASSHQDSRAYTIYF. The CDR3 DNA reads as TGTGCCAGCAGCCATCAAGATAGCAGGGCTTACACCATATATTTT.

A few counts support this clonotype. The rearrangement uses TRBV15 and TRBJ1-3; D is uncertain. Germline V gene data show CDR1 as LNHNV and CDR2 as YYDKDF (reference sequence). This CDR3 contains 15 residues. V was shortened by 5 bases and J by 4 bases, with 15 bases between the two germline ends. As DNA, the CDR3 is TGTGCCACCAGCTCCCGTCGAGGACCGGGAAACACCATATATTTT. Its protein product is CATSSRRGPGNTIYF.

There are many counts of this clonotype. The chain is built from TRBV28 and TRBJ2-4; TRBD2 is a possible D gene (6 bases). Trimming removed 3 bases from V and 0 bases from J, with 18 bases in between. Germline V gene data show CDR1 as MDHEN and CDR2 as SYDVKM. The CDR3 spans 18 residues. In DNA, the CDR3 is TGTGCCAGCAGTTTCGATAGCGGTGTCCTGCTAGCCAAAAACATTCAGTACTTC. Protein sequence: CASSFDSGVLLAKNIQYF.

Comment on this clonotype: An end of the junction does not agree with germline; a read error may underlie this. The CDR3 loop reads CVSSFNSYEQYF. The CDR3 DNA reads as TGCGTCAGCAGCTTCAACTCCTACGAGCAGTACTTC. V usage is TRBV5-1 and J usage is TRBJ2-7; D remains ambiguous. Germline lookup yields CDR1 SGHRS and CDR2 YFSETQ. This CDR3 has 12 amino acids.

The table lists this clonotype with many counts. This chain uses TRBV19 with TRBJ1-1; the D gene is possibly TRBD1 (5 bases). This CDR3 contains 14 residues. In germline, CDR1 is LNHDA, CDR2 SQIVND (reference sequence). Trimming cost V 2 bases and J 6 bases, with 13 bases left between them. CDR3 nucleotides: TGTGCCAGTAGTATAAAGGGGCTCACCCCTGAAGCTTTCTTT. This gives the protein CASSIKGLTPEAFF.

On this clonotype: A much larger clonotype is one base distant, so this may be a read error. This chain joins TRBV2 and TRBJ1-2; D is perhaps TRBD1 (5 bases). Trimming took off 7 bases at V and 2 bases at J, with 11 bases between the two ends. The length of the CDR3 is 13 residues. Per the germline V gene, CDR1 is SNHLY and CDR2 is FYNNEI. CDR3 amino acids: CASTGAVNYGYTF. The CDR3 DNA reads as TGTGCCAGCACCGGGGCAGTAAACTATGGCTACACCTTC.

The V gene is TRBV7-9, the J gene TRBJ1-4; D is unclear. Trimming left V 4 bases short and J 8 bases short, with 14 bases between. This CDR3 is 14 amino acids long. From germline, CDR1 is SEHNR and CDR2 FQNEAQ (reference sequence). CDR3 sequence (DNA): TGTGCCAGCAGCTCCGCTAGCTCCGGGGAAAAACTGTTTTTT. It specifies CASSSASSGEKLFF. Full variable domain (outside the CDR3, taken from reference TRBV7-9 and TRBJ1-4): DTGVSQNPRHKITKRGQNVTFRCDPISEHNRLYWYRQTLGQGPEFLTYFQNEAQLEKSRLLSDRFSAERPKGSFSTLEIQRTEQGDSAMYLCASSSASSGEKLFFGSGTQLSVL.

This clonotype is categorized as medium-sized. J is TRBJ2-3 and V is TRBV20-1; 9 nucleotides agree with TRBD2. The V segment lost 2 bases and the J segment 2 bases; nucleotides outside the gene matches: 8. The CDR3 is made up of 16 amino acids. Germline loops: CDR1 DFQATT, CDR2 SNEGSKA (reference sequence). The CDR3 protein is CSARSLAGLNTDTQYF. CDR3 sequence (DNA): TGCAGTGCTAGAAGCCTAGCGGGACTGAACACAGATACGCAGTATTTT.

The V call is TRBV4-1, the J call TRBJ2-7, with D perhaps matching TRBD1 (6 bases). The CDR3 loop spans 16 amino acids. Deletions cut 0 bases from V and 2 bases from J, with 14 bases between. Germline V lookup: CDR1 MGHRA, CDR2 YSYEKL. The CDR3 DNA is TGCGCCAGCAGCCAAGATAAGTACAGGGAAACCTACGAGCAGTACTTC. Its translation is CASSQDKYRETYEQYF.

This clonotype has a handful of counts. A much larger clone is a single base away; this may be a read error. The chain's CDR3 is CSVDTDRATEAFF. The CDR3, as DNA: TGCAGCGTTGATACGGACAGGGCCACTGAAGCTTTCTTT. The genes are TRBV29-1 and TRBJ1-1, with TRBD1 matching 8 bases. CDR1 is SQVTM, CDR2 ANQGSEA, per germline. The CDR3 extends over 13 amino acids. The ends lost 3 bases at V and 4 bases at J; junction bases unmatched: 4. Using reference TRBV29-1 and TRBJ1-1 for the parts outside the CDR3, the full variable domain is SAVISQKPSRDICQRGTSLTIQCQVDSQVTMMFWYRQQPGQSLTLIATANQGSEATYESGFVIDKFPISRPNLTFSTLTVSNMSPEDSSIYLCSVDTDRATEAFFGQGTRLTVV.

This clonotype appeared many times. The chain links TRBV4-1 to TRBJ2-7; D call uncertain. The germline V gene encodes CDR1 MGHRA and CDR2 YSYEKL. Trimming stripped 0 bases from V and 4 bases from J, with 13 bases between. This CDR3 comprises 15 residues. As DNA, the CDR3 is TGCGCCAGCAGCCAAGAGTGGAGCAGGTCATACGAGCAGTACTTC. Its translation is CASSQEWSRSYEQYF.

This clonotype has at least ten counts. V and J are TRBV4-2 and TRBJ2-7; no reliable D call. This CDR3 region has 15 residues. Trimming stripped 4 bases from V and 2 bases from J, with 15 bases between. Germline V gives CDR1 LGHNA, CDR2 YNFKEQ. CDR3 residues: CASSPSVFFTYEQYF. The CDR3 nucleotides are TGTGCCAGCAGCCCGTCGGTCTTCTTTACCTACGAGCAGTACTTC.

This clonotype showed up many times. The V call is TRBV7-6, the J call TRBJ2-1, with 9 bases fitting TRBD2. CDR1 and CDR2 (germline): SGHVS, FNYEAQ. This CDR3 has 13 amino acids. V was pared by 2 bases and J by 9 bases, with 2 bases of the junction left unmatched. CDR3 protein: CASSLTSGREQFF. CDR3 DNA: TGTGCCAGCAGCTTAACTAGCGGGCGTGAGCAGTTCTTC. Looking up the rest from reference TRBV7-6 and TRBJ2-1 gives the full variable domain: GAGVSQSPRYKVTKRGQDVALRCDPISGHVSLYWYRQALGQGPEFLTYFNYEAQQDKSGLPNDRFSAERPEGSISTLTIQRTEQRDSAMYRCASSLTSGREQFFGPGTRLTVL.

On this clonotype: Since the CDR3 does not end with the conserved phenylalanine or tryptophan, this likely comes from a read error. The chain is built from TRBV12-3 or TRBV12-4 and TRBJ2-7; D gene ambiguous. This CDR3 is 12 amino acids long. V was clipped by 4 bases and J by 2 bases, with 6 bases between them. This CDR3 reads CASSYTTYEQYS. CDR3 sequence (DNA): TGTGCCAGCAGTTACACCACCTACGAGCAGTACTCC.

This clonotype was observed at least ten times. The chain joins TRBV4-1 to TRBJ1-2; TRBD1 agrees at 9 bases. The CDR3 runs to 15 residues. V gave up 4 bases and J gave up 7 bases; unmatched junction bases: 10. CDR1 and CDR2 (germline): MGHRA, YSYEKL. CDR3 protein: CASSPNPGTGIGYTF. The CDR3 DNA follows: TGCGCCAGCAGCCCGAATCCCGGGACAGGGATTGGCTACACCTTC.

Remarks on this clonotype: A single base separates this from a much larger clone, so it may be a read error. The gene calls are TRBV12-3 or TRBV12-4 and TRBJ2-3; a possible D gene is TRBD2 (6 bases). Trimming took off 6 bases at V and 4 bases at J, with 17 bases between the two ends. CDR3 length: 15 amino acids. The chain's CDR3 is CASSARDSSADTQYF. The CDR3 DNA follows: TGTGCCAGCAGCGCGAGGGATTCTAGCGCAGATACGCAGTATTTT.

This clonotype has ten or more counts. The rearrangement joins TRBV4-3 to TRBJ2-1, with D possibly being TRBD2 (5 bases). This CDR3 contains 17 residues. V was cut by 2 bases and J by 6 bases, with 20 bases left in between. Germline lookup yields CDR1 LGHNA and CDR2 YSLEER. The CDR3 region is CASSQPGPASMANEQFF. The DNA of the CDR3 is TGCGCCAGCAGCCAACCCGGTCCGGCTAGCATGGCCAATGAGCAGTTCTTC.

V gene TRBV15 combines with J gene TRBJ2-2; D is unresolved. Germline V gene sequence: CDR1 LNHNV, CDR2 YYDKDF (reference sequence). The CDR3 has 17 amino acids. V lost 0 bases to trimming and J lost 8 bases, with 19 bases between them. The CDR3 protein is CATSRDRLLTGIGELFF. As DNA, the CDR3 is TGTGCCACCAGCAGAGATCGGCTTCTAACGGGTATAGGGGAGCTGTTTTTT.

This clonotype was observed a handful of times. The rearrangement joins TRBV12-3 or TRBV12-4 to TRBJ1-2; D is unclear. Trimming left V 2 bases short and J 8 bases short, with 15 bases between. This CDR3 comprises 14 residues. CDR3 nucleotides: TGTGCCAGCAGTTTACCAGGCCTTCTAGAAGGCTACACCTTC. Its translation is CASSLPGLLEGYTF.

This clonotype ranks as medium-sized. The chain employs TRBV4-2 and TRBJ2-3; weak D call: TRBD2 (5 bases). Germline assignment: CDR1 LGHNA and CDR2 YNFKEQ. The CDR3 is 17 residues long. Trimming left V 0 bases short and J 4 bases short, with 17 bases between. The CDR3: CASSQDGDSAEADTQYF. CDR3 DNA sequence: TGTGCCAGCAGCCAAGACGGGGATAGCGCCGAGGCAGATACGCAGTATTTT.

Points on this clonotype: An end of the junction differs from the germline gene, which may be a read error. V is TRBV4-3 and J is TRBJ2-1; D not resolved. The CDR3 runs 13 residues. The germline V gene encodes CDR1 LGHNA and CDR2 YSLEER. CDR3 sequence reads: CASGQVYGRAQFF. The CDR3 DNA reads TGCGCCAGCGGCCAAGTGTACGGCCGTGCGCAGTTCTTC.

To note about this clonotype: This may be a read error: a much more frequent sequence differs by one nucleotide. The chain recombines TRBV9 with TRBJ2-1; D is uncertain. Germline CDR1 SGDLS, CDR2 YYNGEE. The CDR3 sequence is 13 residues long. Here the CDR3 reads CASSTDSYNEQLF. DNA for the CDR3: TGTGCCAGCAGCACCGACTCCTACAATGAGCAGCTCTTC.

This clonotype was counted many times. J is TRBJ2-7 and V is TRBV4-1, with D possibly TRBD2 on 6 matching bases. The CDR3 is made up of 18 amino acids. V lost 0 bases, J lost 3 bases, and 21 bases lay in between. Germline V gene data show CDR1 as MGHRA and CDR2 as YSYEKL. CDR3 coding DNA: TGCGCCAGCAGCCAAGAGCGGCAGGGAGGTTTCATTAGCTACGAGCAGTACTTC. Translation: CASSQERQGGFISYEQYF.